The rows below give T cell receptor beta chains drawn from one sample of a study of a mutant IDH1 vaccine in newly diagnosed glioma. The antigens for these receptors are not known. The data were produced by immunoSEQ multiplex PCR, yet TCRdb's version contains in-frame clones alone and is incomplete. The repertoire holds over 95,000 clones, with under 90% as singletons. Material: PBMCs, obtained from a glioma patient whose treatment included an IDH1 peptide vaccine. Receptors were obtained from a woman aged 45-59 years with glioma. Both conserved end residues are part of each CDR3. Each record gives: clone size, D gene, V gene, J gene, CDR3 DNA, CDR3 protein. A D gene is named only where the DNA matches it firmly. Clone size is given for some rows only: seen once, a few or many times, or a class if the clone is expanded.

abundance: NA; d_gene: NA; v_gene: TRBV2; j_gene: TRBJ2-3; CDR3nt: TGTGCCAGCACCGGATTTCGTTATGTGAGCACAGATACGCAGTATTTT; CDR3aa: CASTGFRYVSTDTQYF
abundance: NA; d_gene: TRBD2; v_gene: TRBV5-6; j_gene: TRBJ2-1; CDR3nt: TGTGCCAGCAGCCAAGGGACTAGCGTTAATGAGCAGTTCTTC; CDR3aa: CASSQGTSVNEQFF
abundance: NA; d_gene: NA; v_gene: TRBV19; j_gene: TRBJ2-2; CDR3nt: TGTGCCAGTAGTATAGTCGGGGGAGTTTGGACCGGGGAGCTGTTTTTT; CDR3aa: CASSIVGGVWTGELFF
abundance: NA; d_gene: NA; v_gene: TRBV13; j_gene: TRBJ1-2; CDR3nt: TGTGCCAGCAGCTTAGGCAAGGCTAACTATGGCTACACCTTC; CDR3aa: CASSLGKANYGYTF
abundance: NA; d_gene: NA; v_gene: TRBV5-1; j_gene: TRBJ2-5; CDR3nt: TGCGCCAGCAGCCAACAAGAGACCCAGTACTTC; CDR3aa: CASSQQETQYF
abundance: NA; d_gene: NA; v_gene: TRBV7-2; j_gene: TRBJ1-1; CDR3nt: TGTGCCAGCAGCTTAGGTGGGGCGAACACTGAAGCTTTCTTT; CDR3aa: CASSLGGANTEAFF
abundance: NA; d_gene: TRBD1; v_gene: TRBV4-1; j_gene: TRBJ1-1; CDR3nt: TGCGCCAGCAGCCAAGACAGGGGGCAGAGCACTGAAGCTTTCTTT; CDR3aa: CASSQDRGQSTEAFF
abundance: NA; d_gene: NA; v_gene: TRBV6-1; j_gene: TRBJ1-2; CDR3nt: TGTGCCAGCAGTGAAGGACGGCTAGCTAACTATGGCTACACCTTC; CDR3aa: CASSEGRLANYGYTF
abundance: NA; d_gene: NA; v_gene: TRBV27; j_gene: TRBJ1-4; CDR3nt: TGTGCCAGCAGTTTATCGTTAGGTGAAAAACTGTTTTTT; CDR3aa: CASSLSLGEKLFF
abundance: once; d_gene: TRBD2; v_gene: TRBV4-2; j_gene: TRBJ2-5; CDR3nt: TGTGCCAGCAGCCAAGAATATTGGACTAGCGGGAGGGAGGAGACCCAGTACTTC; CDR3aa: CASSQEYWTSGREETQYF
abundance: NA; d_gene: NA; v_gene: TRBV28; j_gene: TRBJ1-5; CDR3nt: TGTGCCAGCACCTATGGGACTTTAAGCAATCAGCCCCAGCATTTT; CDR3aa: CASTYGTLSNQPQHF
abundance: NA; d_gene: NA; v_gene: TRBV27; j_gene: TRBJ2-3; CDR3nt: TGTGCCAGCAGCCCCCGATGGAGACCCACAGATACGCAGTATTTT; CDR3aa: CASSPRWRPTDTQYF
abundance: NA; d_gene: TRBD2; v_gene: TRBV10-2; j_gene: TRBJ2-7; CDR3nt: TGCGCCAGCACCCAAGGGGCGGGAGCCTACGAGCAGTACTTC; CDR3aa: CASTQGAGAYEQYF
abundance: NA; d_gene: TRBD2; v_gene: TRBV9; j_gene: TRBJ2-3; CDR3nt: TGTGCCAGCAGCGTGGACGGGACTAGCGGGGCTTACACAGATACGCAGTATTTT; CDR3aa: CASSVDGTSGAYTDTQYF
abundance: NA; d_gene: TRBD2; v_gene: TRBV5-4; j_gene: TRBJ2-1; CDR3nt: TGTGCCAGCAGCTCCTCTAGCGGGAGCTCCTACAATGAGCAGTTCTTC; CDR3aa: CASSSSSGSSYNEQFF
abundance: once; d_gene: NA; v_gene: TRBV5-1; j_gene: TRBJ2-3; CDR3nt: TGCGCCAGCAGCCCCCTCGGGGCGAATCAAGATACGCAGTATTTT; CDR3aa: CASSPLGANQDTQYF
abundance: NA; d_gene: TRBD1; v_gene: TRBV5-4; j_gene: TRBJ1-1; CDR3nt: TGTGCCAGCAGCCCGGGACAGCGGACTGAAGCTTTCTTT; CDR3aa: CASSPGQRTEAFF
abundance: NA; d_gene: NA; v_gene: TRBV11-2; j_gene: TRBJ2-1; CDR3nt: TGTGCCAGCAGCTTAACCCCACAGGGCAGCTCCTACAATGAGCAGTTCTTC; CDR3aa: CASSLTPQGSSYNEQFF
abundance: once; d_gene: TRBD2; v_gene: TRBV7-9; j_gene: TRBJ2-7; CDR3nt: TGTGCCAGCAGCCTACAAGGGAGGGATTACGAGCAGTACTTC; CDR3aa: CASSLQGRDYEQYF
abundance: NA; d_gene: TRBD1; v_gene: TRBV15; j_gene: TRBJ2-1; CDR3nt: TGTGCCACCAGCCCCTCCCCGGACAGGTACAATGAGCAGTTCTTC; CDR3aa: CATSPSPDRYNEQFF
abundance: NA; d_gene: TRBD1; v_gene: TRBV9; j_gene: TRBJ1-4; CDR3nt: TGTGCCAGCAGCCAGACAGGGGAGGATGAAAAACTGTTTTTT; CDR3aa: CASSQTGEDEKLFF
abundance: NA; d_gene: NA; v_gene: TRBV9; j_gene: TRBJ1-2; CDR3nt: TGTGCCAGCAGCGCCTCCCGGGATGGCTACACCTTC; CDR3aa: CASSASRDGYTF
abundance: NA; d_gene: NA; v_gene: TRBV5-1; j_gene: TRBJ1-2; CDR3nt: TGCGCCAGCAGCTTGGTGGCAGGGCGTGGCTACACCTTC; CDR3aa: CASSLVAGRGYTF
abundance: NA; d_gene: TRBD2; v_gene: TRBV27; j_gene: TRBJ2-1; CDR3nt: TGTGCCAGCAGTTTTGGGGCGGGAGGAACCTTGGGGAATGAGCAGTTCTTC; CDR3aa: CASSFGAGGTLGNEQFF
abundance: NA; d_gene: NA; v_gene: TRBV7-9; j_gene: TRBJ1-2; CDR3nt: TGTGCCAGCAGCTTAATATTACAGGATGGACCCGATGGCTACACCTTC; CDR3aa: CASSLILQDGPDGYTF
abundance: few; d_gene: NA; v_gene: TRBV28; j_gene: TRBJ1-5; CDR3nt: TGTGCCAGCAGTTTATCCGGACAGATACTTAAGCCCCAGCATTTT; CDR3aa: CASSLSGQILKPQHF
abundance: NA; d_gene: NA; v_gene: TRBV6-5; j_gene: TRBJ1-1; CDR3nt: TGTGCCAGCAGTAGGGACCCGGGGACTGAAGCTTTCTTT; CDR3aa: CASSRDPGTEAFF
abundance: NA; d_gene: NA; v_gene: TRBV28; j_gene: TRBJ2-3; CDR3nt: TGTGCCAGCAATAGAGGAAGCACAGATACGCAGTATTTT; CDR3aa: CASNRGSTDTQYF
abundance: once; d_gene: NA; v_gene: TRBV19; j_gene: TRBJ1-5; CDR3nt: TGTGCCAGTAGTATAAGGGGCACTAGCAATCAGCCCCAGCATTTT; CDR3aa: CASSIRGTSNQPQHF
abundance: once; d_gene: TRBD1; v_gene: TRBV5-5; j_gene: TRBJ2-5; CDR3nt: TGTGCCAGCGGATCCGTTAGGCAGGGGGCAGGGTACCAAGAGACCCAGTACTTC; CDR3aa: CASGSVRQGAGYQETQYF
abundance: NA; d_gene: NA; v_gene: TRBV10-3; j_gene: TRBJ1-1; CDR3nt: TGTGCCATCAGTGAGCCCGGACAGAATGAAGCTTTCTTT; CDR3aa: CAISEPGQNEAFF
abundance: NA; d_gene: TRBD2; v_gene: TRBV18; j_gene: TRBJ2-1; CDR3nt: TGTGCCAGCTCACCACCCGGCGGGAGGGCCGTGGATGAGCAGTTCTTC; CDR3aa: CASSPPGGRAVDEQFF
abundance: few; d_gene: NA; v_gene: TRBV5-6; j_gene: TRBJ1-1; CDR3nt: TGTGCCAGCAGGGCAGGCCCGATGAACACTGAAGCTTTCTTT; CDR3aa: CASRAGPMNTEAFF
abundance: NA; d_gene: NA; v_gene: TRBV5-4; j_gene: TRBJ2-3; CDR3nt: TGTGCCAGCAGCTTGGGGGGCACAGATACGCAGTATTTT; CDR3aa: CASSLGGTDTQYF
abundance: NA; d_gene: NA; v_gene: TRBV5-6; j_gene: TRBJ1-1; CDR3nt: TGTGCCAGCAGCTTGGGAGGGGTGGCTGAAGCTTTCTTT; CDR3aa: CASSLGGVAEAFF
abundance: NA; d_gene: NA; v_gene: TRBV5-4; j_gene: TRBJ2-2; CDR3nt: TGTGCCAGCAGCTCCGAGGTCGCGAACACCGGGGAGCTGTTTTTT; CDR3aa: CASSSEVANTGELFF
abundance: NA; d_gene: TRBD2; v_gene: TRBV28; j_gene: TRBJ2-1; CDR3nt: TGTGCCAGCAGTCGAGCGGGGGCCTACAATGAGCAGTTCTTC; CDR3aa: CASSRAGAYNEQFF
abundance: NA; d_gene: TRBD2; v_gene: TRBV13; j_gene: TRBJ2-7; CDR3nt: TGTGCCAGCAGCTTACGGACTAGCGGACACACCCGAGGCTACGAGCAGTACTTC; CDR3aa: CASSLRTSGHTRGYEQYF
abundance: NA; d_gene: NA; v_gene: TRBV6-5; j_gene: TRBJ2-1; CDR3nt: TGTGCCAGCAGTGAATACCAGGGCCTACGGGAGCAGTTCTTC; CDR3aa: CASSEYQGLREQFF
abundance: NA; d_gene: NA; v_gene: TRBV2; j_gene: TRBJ1-5; CDR3nt: TGTGCCAGCAGTGAAGAATGGGGCTGGGTCAATCAGCCCCAGCATTTT; CDR3aa: CASSEEWGWVNQPQHF
abundance: NA; d_gene: NA; v_gene: TRBV5-1; j_gene: TRBJ2-1; CDR3nt: TGCGCCAGCAGCGACGGATACTCCTACAATGAGCAGTTCTTC; CDR3aa: CASSDGYSYNEQFF
abundance: NA; d_gene: TRBD1; v_gene: TRBV5-4; j_gene: TRBJ1-2; CDR3nt: TGTGCCAGCTCGGGGACAGGGGCTTTCGGCTACACCTTC; CDR3aa: CASSGTGAFGYTF
abundance: NA; d_gene: TRBD1; v_gene: TRBV18; j_gene: TRBJ2-1; CDR3nt: TGTGCCAGCTCACCCGTCCCGGGACAGGGTACGAGCTCCTACAATGAGCAGTTCTTC; CDR3aa: CASSPVPGQGTSSYNEQFF
abundance: NA; d_gene: NA; v_gene: TRBV7-9; j_gene: TRBJ1-6; CDR3nt: TGTGCCAGCAGCGTTCTTAGGCCCAATTCACCCCTCCACTTT; CDR3aa: CASSVLRPNSPLHF
abundance: NA; d_gene: NA; v_gene: TRBV28; j_gene: TRBJ1-5; CDR3nt: TGTGCCAGCAGTTTATATATTGGGAAGAGGAGCAATCAGCCCCAGCATTTT; CDR3aa: CASSLYIGKRSNQPQHF
abundance: few; d_gene: TRBD1; v_gene: TRBV27; j_gene: TRBJ1-1; CDR3nt: TGTGCCAGCTCTGATGGGACAGGGGAAAGGACTTTCTTT; CDR3aa: CASSDGTGERTFF
abundance: NA; d_gene: TRBD2; v_gene: TRBV5-6; j_gene: TRBJ2-7; CDR3nt: TGTGCCAGCAGCTTGGGGGACTATCAGAGCGTCGAGCAGTACTTC; CDR3aa: CASSLGDYQSVEQYF
abundance: NA; d_gene: NA; v_gene: TRBV10-3; j_gene: TRBJ1-3; CDR3nt: TGTGCCATCAGTGAGTCTGGAAACACCATATATTTT; CDR3aa: CAISESGNTIYF
abundance: NA; d_gene: NA; v_gene: TRBV28; j_gene: TRBJ1-2; CDR3nt: TGTGCCAGCACCCGGGACGCCGGGGGCTACACCTTC; CDR3aa: CASTRDAGGYTF
abundance: NA; d_gene: TRBD1; v_gene: TRBV28; j_gene: TRBJ1-2; CDR3nt: TGTGCCAGCAGTAACGGACAGGGGACTGGCTACACCTTC; CDR3aa: CASSNGQGTGYTF
abundance: NA; d_gene: NA; v_gene: TRBV20-1; j_gene: TRBJ1-1; CDR3nt: TGCAGTGCTAGAGAGAACACTGAAGCTTTCTTT; CDR3aa: CSARENTEAFF
abundance: NA; d_gene: NA; v_gene: TRBV7-6; j_gene: TRBJ2-2; CDR3nt: TGTGCCAGCAGCTCGAATCAAAACACCGGGGAGCTGTTTTTT; CDR3aa: CASSSNQNTGELFF
abundance: NA; d_gene: TRBD1; v_gene: TRBV12-5; j_gene: TRBJ1-4; CDR3nt: TGTGCTAGTGGTCTTGGACAGGCAACTAATGAAAAACTGTTTTTT; CDR3aa: CASGLGQATNEKLFF
abundance: NA; d_gene: NA; v_gene: TRBV2; j_gene: TRBJ2-7; CDR3nt: TGTGCCAGCAGTTGGTCCCTCTCGTCCGAGCAGTACTTC; CDR3aa: CASSWSLSSEQYF
abundance: NA; d_gene: NA; v_gene: TRBV19; j_gene: TRBJ2-6; CDR3nt: TGTGCCAGTAGTATAGGCAGGTCTGGGGCCAACGTCCTGACTTTC; CDR3aa: CASSIGRSGANVLTF
abundance: NA; d_gene: NA; v_gene: TRBV27; j_gene: TRBJ2-7; CDR3nt: TGTGCCAGCAGTTTACTCCCTAGCCCCGCCAACGAGCAGTACTTC; CDR3aa: CASSLLPSPANEQYF
abundance: NA; d_gene: NA; v_gene: TRBV18; j_gene: TRBJ1-2; CDR3nt: TGTGCCAGCTCACTTATAGATAACTATGGCTACACCTTC; CDR3aa: CASSLIDNYGYTF